The rows below give T cell receptor beta chains drawn from one sample of a study of CD8+ T cells in alopecia areata. Profiled with immunoSEQ multiplex PCR; TCRdb holds only in-frame clones, not every one. The sample lists under 350,000 clones; more than 45% were seen once. The source was CD4+ T cells sorted from blood, collected at week 24, from a patient treated with tofacitinib. These receptors all come from a human donor with alopecia areata. The conserved cysteine and the conserved F or W are not part of the CDR3 here. Each record gives: CDR3 protein, V gene, J gene, clone size. Clone size is given for some rows only: seen once, a few or many times, or a class if the clone is expanded.

cdr3_aa: ASSQWEDRGRGFYGYT; v_call: TRBV23-1; j_call: TRBJ1-2; clone_size: .
cdr3_aa: ATKRAYEQY; v_call: TRBV10-3; j_call: TRBJ2-7; clone_size: few
cdr3_aa: ASSHGRGLALTDTQY; v_call: TRBV11-2; j_call: TRBJ2-3; clone_size: .
cdr3_aa: ASSSPRGWLRGHNEQF; v_call: TRBV7-3; j_call: TRBJ2-1; clone_size: .
cdr3_aa: ASSLAGTASYEQY; v_call: TRBV5-1; j_call: TRBJ2-7; clone_size: .
cdr3_aa: ASSRTPNTEAF; v_call: TRBV5-1; j_call: TRBJ1-1; clone_size: .
cdr3_aa: ASSLEQFNSPLH; v_call: TRBV5-6; j_call: TRBJ1-6; clone_size: .
cdr3_aa: ASSFGPRLRETQY; v_call: TRBV27; j_call: TRBJ2-5; clone_size: .
cdr3_aa: ASNSRDGRGTEAF; v_call: TRBV5-1; j_call: TRBJ1-1; clone_size: .
cdr3_aa: ASSSYEDRGTDTQY; v_call: TRBV27; j_call: TRBJ2-3; clone_size: .
cdr3_aa: AISGTVLQETQY; v_call: TRBV10-3; j_call: TRBJ2-5; clone_size: .
cdr3_aa: ASSVGTVGSNEKLF; v_call: TRBV28; j_call: TRBJ1-4; clone_size: few
cdr3_aa: ASGFLADTQY; v_call: TRBV5-1; j_call: TRBJ2-3; clone_size: .
cdr3_aa: ASSEWGPGQY; v_call: TRBV25-1; j_call: TRBJ2-7; clone_size: few
cdr3_aa: ASSFRVGYEQY; v_call: TRBV5-1; j_call: TRBJ2-7; clone_size: .
cdr3_aa: ASSPGGTPTYEQY; v_call: TRBV18; j_call: TRBJ2-7; clone_size: .
cdr3_aa: ASRERRGQAF; v_call: TRBV28; j_call: TRBJ1-1; clone_size: .
cdr3_aa: ATSNRGYEQY; v_call: TRBV15; j_call: TRBJ2-7; clone_size: .
cdr3_aa: AWRTDNQPQH; v_call: TRBV30; j_call: TRBJ1-5; clone_size: few
cdr3_aa: ASSERTGGNEQY; v_call: TRBV2; j_call: TRBJ2-7; clone_size: .
cdr3_aa: AWSVKGAGNIQY; v_call: TRBV30; j_call: TRBJ2-4; clone_size: .
cdr3_aa: ASSSAFRGETQY; v_call: TRBV7-2; j_call: TRBJ2-5; clone_size: .
cdr3_aa: AWSVRAGANVLT; v_call: TRBV30; j_call: TRBJ2-6; clone_size: .
cdr3_aa: ASSQDRDSGPPTPDTQY; v_call: TRBV4-3; j_call: TRBJ2-3; clone_size: .
cdr3_aa: ASCPGTRRYEQY; v_call: TRBV5-6; j_call: TRBJ2-7; clone_size: .
cdr3_aa: ASSLWWRGVQETQY; v_call: TRBV5-6; j_call: TRBJ2-5; clone_size: .
cdr3_aa: SVDQETQY; v_call: TRBV29-1; j_call: TRBJ2-5; clone_size: .
cdr3_aa: ASTGGGLAGIEQY; v_call: TRBV5-4; j_call: TRBJ2-7; clone_size: .
cdr3_aa: ASTPAPGNQPQH; v_call: TRBV6-5; j_call: TRBJ1-5; clone_size: .
cdr3_aa: ARSPARNTEAF; v_call: TRBV2; j_call: TRBJ1-1; clone_size: .
cdr3_aa: SGSHRGIVTEAF; v_call: TRBV29-1; j_call: TRBJ1-1; clone_size: .
cdr3_aa: ASSPQGQGGEKLF; v_call: TRBV18; j_call: TRBJ1-4; clone_size: .
cdr3_aa: ASSSKGSQETQY; v_call: TRBV4-2; j_call: TRBJ2-5; clone_size: few
cdr3_aa: ASSEQGQGQPQH; v_call: TRBV2; j_call: TRBJ1-5; clone_size: few
cdr3_aa: ASREGQLRSDSPLH; v_call: TRBV5-1; j_call: TRBJ1-6; clone_size: .
cdr3_aa: ASSPSGQGETQY; v_call: TRBV18; j_call: TRBJ2-5; clone_size: .
cdr3_aa: ASSPSGGGYEQY; v_call: TRBV4-2; j_call: TRBJ2-7; clone_size: many
cdr3_aa: ASTFRSRDGGINPLYGYT; v_call: TRBV19; j_call: TRBJ1-2; clone_size: few
cdr3_aa: AWSASIYGYT; v_call: TRBV30; j_call: TRBJ1-2; clone_size: .
cdr3_aa: SVAGGLGTGELF; v_call: TRBV29-1; j_call: TRBJ2-2; clone_size: .
cdr3_aa: ATSLDRGAYGYT; v_call: TRBV15; j_call: TRBJ1-2; clone_size: .
cdr3_aa: ASSLIGSGATDTQY; v_call: TRBV5-1; j_call: TRBJ2-3; clone_size: few